This T cell receptor (beta chain) was identified in a study of cytomegalovirus exposure and HLA in healthy donors. Study conclusions and caveats: In a later analysis, at a false discovery rate of 0.05, under 20,000 TCR beta sequences matched HLA alleles. Data from an earlier analysis indicated that most TCR beta V segments were productive either about 87% or about 30% of the time.

Regarding this clone: Its antigen is not identified.

The PCR used 60 Vbeta and 13 Jbeta primers. TCRdb's table, derived via immunoSEQ multiplex PCR, lists solely in-frame clones and lacks some. The sample has fewer than 90,000 clones; about 80% are singletons. The CDR3 consists of 15 residues. With V trimmed by 1 base and J by 1 base, 3 bases remained unmatched. From germline, CDR1 is SGHDT and CDR2 YYEEEE. Material for sequencing was PBMCs. The TCR originated in a male donor in good health and CMV-seronegative. V and J are TRBV5-6 and TRBJ2-7, with 9 bases matching TRBD1. In nucleotides, the CDR3 is TGTGCCAGCAGCTTGAGGGGACAGGGTTCCTACGAGCAGTACTTC. This encodes CASSLRGQGSYEQYF.